Presented here are 9 T cell receptor beta chains from one specimen sequenced in a study of CD8 T cells in ankylosing spondylitis. TCRdb called the 5' RACE reads again in MiXCR, with one record for every CDR3 protein. The sample shows about 240,000 distinct CDR3 sequences, 8% to 9.5% of them seen only once. The sequenced sample was blood, either unsorted or a sorted T cell fraction (not recorded which). Receptor source: a male donor with ankylosing spondylitis or in good health (not recorded which).

This clonotype has ten or more counts. The chain uses TRBV2 and TRBJ2-5; D might be TRBD2 (6 bases). This CDR3 has 13 amino acids. CDR1 and CDR2 (germline): SNHLY, FYNNEI. Trimming left V 7 bases short and J 5 bases short, with 14 bases between. CDR3 residues: CASNRLVGETQYF. CDR3 DNA: TGTGCCAGCAACCGACTAGTGGGGGAGACCCAGTACTTC.

This clonotype came up many times. This sequence joins TRBV20-1 and TRBJ2-7; D ambiguous. Looked up from germline, CDR1 is DFQATT and CDR2 is SNEGSKA (reference sequence). The ends were cut back, 1 base at V and 2 bases at J, with 9 bases in the middle. There are 13 residues in the CDR3. DNA for the CDR3: TGCAGTGCTAGAGGGTCTATAGCCTACGAGCAGTACTTC. Protein product: CSARGSIAYEQYF.

The sample holds many counts of this clonotype. The chain couples TRBV20-1 to TRBJ2-5, with D perhaps TRBD1 (5 bases). Per germline, CDR1 DFQATT and CDR2 SNEGSKA (reference sequence). The CDR3 loop spans 13 amino acids. Trimming stripped 3 bases from V and 6 bases from J, with 14 bases between. In DNA form, the CDR3 reads TGCAGTGCTAGTAGCAGGGTTGGCAAGACCCAGTACTTC. Protein product: CSASSRVGKTQYF.

This clonotype has a count of ten or more. The chain uses TRBV7-9 and TRBJ2-1; D is uncertain. CDR1 SEHNR and CDR2 FQNEAQ come from the germline V gene (reference sequence). Between the trimmed V and J ends, which lost 1 base and 8 bases, there was a span of 6 bases. CDR3 length: 12 amino acids. As DNA, the CDR3 is TGTGCCAGCAGCTTAGTAGTCCATGAGCAGTTCTTC. The encoded protein is CASSLVVHEQFF. The full variable domain, in which reference TRBV7-9 and TRBJ2-1 provide the parts outside the CDR3, is DTGVSQNPRHKITKRGQNVTFRCDPISEHNRLYWYRQTLGQGPEFLTYFQNEAQLEKSRLLSDRFSAERPKGSFSTLEIQRTEQGDSAMYLCASSLVVHEQFFGPGTRLTVL.

This clonotype was detected many times. This chain uses TRBV7-6 with TRBJ1-3, with D unresolved. The CDR3 is 17 residues long. The V end was cut by 1 base, the J end by 4 bases, with 17 bases between. Looked up from germline, CDR1 is SGHVS and CDR2 is FNYEAQ. The CDR3 coding sequence is TGTGCCAGCAGCTTAGTCGTTGGCCAGTCGATGGGAAACACCATATATTTT. Amino acids: CASSLVVGQSMGNTIYF. The complete variable domain, with remaining parts taken from reference TRBV7-6 and TRBJ1-3, reads GAGVSQSPRYKVTKRGQDVALRCDPISGHVSLYWYRQALGQGPEFLTYFNYEAQQDKSGLPNDRFSAERPEGSISTLTIQRTEQRDSAMYRCASSLVVGQSMGNTIYFGEGSWLTVV.

This clonotype was observed many times. The rearrangement links TRBV20-1 to TRBJ2-1; 9 bases map to TRBD2. The V and J ends lost 2 bases and 0 bases, in that order; junction bases with no gene match: 8. Per germline, CDR1 DFQATT and CDR2 SNEGSKA (reference sequence). The CDR3 is 17 amino acids. Here the CDR3 reads CSARHLRSGSSYNEQFF. The CDR3 nucleotides read TGCAGTGCTAGACACCTACGTAGCGGGAGCTCCTACAATGAGCAGTTCTTC.

This clonotype was seen repeatedly, ten times or more. This rearrangement joins TRBV12-3 or TRBV12-4 to TRBJ2-1; 7 nucleotides match TRBD2. Trimming took 3 bases from V and 7 from J; bases not matched to a gene: 3. This CDR3 has 13 amino acids. CDR3 nucleotide sequence: TGTGCCAGCAGTTTGCTAGCGGTGAATGAGCAGTTCTTC. Protein: CASSLLAVNEQFF.

In its sample, this clonotype was seen many times. The chain has TRBV20-1 and TRBJ1-1; D remains ambiguous. This CDR3 has 12 amino acids. Germline V lookup: CDR1 DFQATT, CDR2 SNEGSKA (reference sequence). Trimming stripped 2 bases from V and 5 bases from J, with 9 bases between. CDR3 sequence (DNA): TGCAGTGCTAGACCCCCCCGGACTGAAGCTTTCTTT. Translating gives CSARPPRTEAFF.

This clonotype was recorded many times. This chain links TRBV20-1 with TRBJ1-4; D gene uncertain. Trimming left V 1 base short and J 7 bases short, with 10 bases between. The CDR3 has 13 residues. CDR1 DFQATT and CDR2 SNEGSKA come from the germline V gene (reference sequence). CDR3 region: CSARAGYGEKLFF. The DNA for the CDR3 is TGCAGTGCTAGAGCGGGATACGGTGAAAAACTGTTTTTT.